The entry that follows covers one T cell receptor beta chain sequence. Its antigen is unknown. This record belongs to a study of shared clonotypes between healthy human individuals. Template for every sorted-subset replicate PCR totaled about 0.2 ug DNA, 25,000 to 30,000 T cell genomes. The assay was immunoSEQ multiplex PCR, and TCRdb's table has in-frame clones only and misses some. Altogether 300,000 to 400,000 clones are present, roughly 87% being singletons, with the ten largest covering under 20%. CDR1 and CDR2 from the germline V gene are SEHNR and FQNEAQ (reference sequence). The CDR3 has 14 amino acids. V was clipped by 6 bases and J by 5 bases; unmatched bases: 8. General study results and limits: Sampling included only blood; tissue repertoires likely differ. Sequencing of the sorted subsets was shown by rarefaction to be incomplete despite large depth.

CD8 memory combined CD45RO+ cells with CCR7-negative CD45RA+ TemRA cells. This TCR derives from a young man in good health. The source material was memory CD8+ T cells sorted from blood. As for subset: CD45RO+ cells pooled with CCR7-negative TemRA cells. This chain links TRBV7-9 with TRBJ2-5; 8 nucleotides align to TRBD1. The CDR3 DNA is TGTGCCAGCAGAGCCAGGGGGCCGAGGGAGACCCAGTACTTC. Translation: CASRARGPRETQYF. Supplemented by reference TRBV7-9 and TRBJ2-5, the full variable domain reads DTGVSQNPRHKITKRGQNVTFRCDPISEHNRLYWYRQTLGQGPEFLTYFQNEAQLEKSRLLSDRFSAERPKGSFSTLEIQRTEQGDSAMYLCASRARGPRETQYFGPGTRLLVL.